The next 27 T cell receptor beta chains were all read from a single sample in a study of T cells in Graves' hyperthyroidism and ophthalmopathy. Amplification of TCR beta CDR3 regions was performed using RNA transcripts as template. The HTBI set primed first-round TCR CDR3 RT-PCR. TCRdb reprocessed the multiplex PCR reads with MiXCR, giving one entry per CDR3 protein. The table records hundreds of thousands of distinct CDR3 sequences, roughly a sixth of them present only once. Material: blood. These receptors all come from a woman younger than 35 with Graves' hyperthyroidism.

In this sample, this clonotype turned up once. CDR3 region: CATSDLSTGDEQYF. DNA of the CDR3: TGTGCCACCAGTGATTTGTCCACAGGGGACGAGCAGTACTTC. This rearrangement joins TRBV24-1 to TRBJ2-7, with 7 bases that match TRBD1. V shed 0 bases, J shed 5 bases, and the junction held 3 bases outside the gene matches. Per germline, CDR1 KGHDR and CDR2 SFDVKD. The CDR3 covers 14 residues.

The chain combines TRBV12-3 or TRBV12-4 with TRBJ2-3; D not resolved. The CDR3 totals 14 residues. The V gene lost 6 bases and the J gene lost 4 bases, with 14 bases spanning the gap. The CDR3 DNA follows: TGTGCCAGCAGCATCAGGACCGTTGCAGATACGCAGTATTTT. This encodes CASSIRTVADTQYF.

This clonotype was counted many times. This rearrangement joins TRBV20-1 to TRBJ2-7; 8 bases match TRBD2. CDR1 DFQATT and CDR2 SNEGSKA come from the germline V gene (reference sequence). The V and J ends lost 5 bases and 5 bases, in that order; junction bases with no gene match: 8. The CDR3 sequence is 13 residues long. CDR3 sequence (DNA): TGCAGTGCTGCGGGGGGAGTGAGGCACGAGCAGTACTTC. Amino acid sequence: CSAAGGVRHEQYF.

For this clonotype: A single base separates this from a much larger clone, so it may be a read error. V gene TRBV28 combines with J gene TRBJ2-7; 9 bases match TRBD1. The CDR3 loop spans 16 amino acids. Germline V gives CDR1 MDHEN, CDR2 SYDVKM. J was trimmed by 4 bases and V by 4 bases; bases with no gene match: 11. CDR3 region: CASSSPGTGTVYEQYF. The CDR3 DNA sequence: TGTGCCAGCAGTTCCCCAGGGACAGGGACCGTTTACGAGCAGTACTTC.

This clonotype was seen many times. This chain joins TRBV3-1 and TRBJ2-3, with D possibly being TRBD1 or TRBD2 (5 bases each). Germline CDR1 reads LGHDT; CDR2 reads YNNKEL (reference sequence). The CDR3 extends over 15 amino acids. Trimming left V 5 bases short and J 0 bases short, with 12 bases between. CDR3 loop: CASSDRDRSTDTQYF. The CDR3 DNA follows: TGTGCCAGCAGCGACCGGGACCGCAGCACAGATACGCAGTATTTT.

This clonotype has a handful of counts. The V and J genes are TRBV29-1 and TRBJ2-3, with 11 bases lining up with TRBD2. The CDR3 is made up of 16 amino acids. Looked up from germline, CDR1 is SQVTM and CDR2 is ANQGSEA. With V trimmed by 3 bases and J by 1 base, 6 bases remained unmatched. The CDR3 is CSVEGETSGGTDTQYF. The CDR3 bases are TGCAGCGTTGAGGGCGAGACTAGCGGGGGCACAGATACGCAGTATTTT.

This clonotype showed up many times. The chain joins TRBV6-2 or TRBV6-3 to TRBJ1-1, with a possible D match to TRBD1 (5 bases). With 2 bases removed from V and 5 bases from J, the gap between germline ends came to 12 bases. Germline-derived CDR1 and CDR2 are MNHEY and SVGEGT. The CDR3 totals 14 residues. The CDR3 protein is CASSYGSGRTEAFF. The CDR3 DNA is TGTGCCAGCAGTTACGGGTCAGGGAGGACTGAAGCTTTCTTT.

This clonotype was seen many times. J is TRBJ2-1 and V is TRBV13, with D perhaps being TRBD1 or TRBD2 (5 bases each). The CDR3 spans 13 residues. V was trimmed by 0 bases and J by 10 bases, leaving 10 bases between them. In germline, CDR1 is PRHDT, CDR2 FYEKMQ (reference sequence). The CDR3 DNA sequence: TGTGCCAGCAGCTTAGGGCCGGGACGCGAGCAGTTCTTC. Protein product: CASSLGPGREQFF.

This clonotype was picked up one time. This clone may be a read error of a much larger clone one base away. CDR3 in amino acids: CASSHPWDKGMNTEAFF. CDR3 nucleotides: TGTGCCAGCAGCCACCCCTGGGACAAGGGAATGAACACTGAAGCTTTCTTT. This chain links TRBV4-2 with TRBJ1-1; perhaps TRBD1 as D (6 bases). V gave up 3 bases and J gave up 0 bases, with 17 bases separating them. This CDR3 is built from 17 residues. CDR1 is LGHNA and CDR2 is YNFKEQ in the germline V gene.

The chain couples TRBV20-1 to TRBJ1-2; unclear D gene. Germline V gene lookup returns CDR1 DFQATT and CDR2 SNEGSKA (reference sequence). Trimming cost V 3 bases and J 5 bases, with 13 bases left between them. The CDR3 extends over 13 amino acids. CDR3 loop: CSARNPGYYGYTF. The CDR3 region has the DNA TGCAGTGCTAGGAATCCCGGATATTATGGCTACACCTTC.

The chain uses TRBV9 and TRBJ1-5, with D possibly TRBD1 on 6 matching bases. The CDR3 spans 17 residues. Trimming left V 4 bases short and J 2 bases short, with 19 bases between. Germline V gene sequence: CDR1 SGDLS, CDR2 YYNGEE. The DNA for the CDR3 is TGTGCCAGCAGCCCGAAGGGGGAGGTGTTCGGCAATCAGCCCCAGCATTTT. Translation: CASSPKGEVFGNQPQHF.

In its sample, this clonotype was seen many times. The gene calls are TRBV7-2 and TRBJ2-3; D remains unclear. Trimming took off 5 bases at V and 2 bases at J, with 14 bases between the two ends. This CDR3 has 15 amino acids. Germline loops: CDR1 SGHTA, CDR2 FQGNSA. The CDR3 bases are TGTGCCAGCAGCCGCCCCCCGGCCGTCACAGATACGCAGTATTTT. Its protein is CASSRPPAVTDTQYF.

This chain joins TRBV10-3 and TRBJ1-5; D uncertain. The CDR3 length is 14 residues. V shed 5 bases and J shed 0 bases, with 8 bases lying between them. Germline CDR1 is ENHRY and CDR2 is SYGVKD. The CDR3 nucleotides are TGTGCCATCAGTAAGGAGGATAGCAATCAGCCCCAGCATTTT. This translates into CAISKEDSNQPQHF.

In its sample, this clonotype was seen a few times. The gene calls are TRBV5-5 and TRBJ2-4, with 9 positions matching TRBD1. Losses at the gene ends were 0 bases for V and 0 bases for J; bases not matched to a gene: 1. Germline V gene lookup returns CDR1 SGHKS and CDR2 YYEKEE (reference sequence). There are 16 residues in the CDR3. For the CDR3, the DNA is TGTGCCAGCAGCTTGGCGGACAGGGGAGCCAAAAACATTCAGTACTTC. It yields the protein CASSLADRGAKNIQYF.

The chain has TRBV27 and TRBJ2-7, with D perhaps matching TRBD1 (6 bases). V lost 3 bases to trimming and J lost 9 bases, with 12 bases between them. Germline loops: CDR1 MNHEY, CDR2 SMNVEV (reference sequence). This CDR3 is 12 amino acids long. CDR3 sequence (DNA): TGTGCCAGCAGTTTCAGGGGTTCGGGGCAGTACTTC. It yields the protein CASSFRGSGQYF.

This clonotype was seen ten or more times. This rearrangement joins TRBV28 to TRBJ2-5; possibly TRBD1 for D (5 bases). Deletions cut 2 bases from V and 3 bases from J, with 10 bases between. The CDR3 has 14 amino acids. Germline CDR1 is MDHEN and CDR2 is SYDVKM. The CDR3 sequence is CASSLGQGKETQYF. For the CDR3, the DNA is TGTGCCAGCAGTTTAGGGCAGGGAAAAGAGACCCAGTACTTC.

The J gene is TRBJ2-1, the V gene TRBV6-2 or TRBV6-3, with 10 bases lining up with TRBD2. The CDR3 spans 15 residues. CDR1 and CDR2 from the germline V gene are MNHEY and SVGEGT. J was trimmed by 10 bases and V by 5 bases; bases with no gene match: 11. The CDR3 DNA reads TGTGCCAGCAGTAGGATGAGCGGGGGGGCCCGGGAGCAGTTCTTC. Encoded protein: CASSRMSGGAREQFF.

The rearrangement uses TRBV24-1 and TRBJ1-5; 11 positions match TRBD1. V was pared by 5 bases and J by 2 bases, with 7 bases of the junction left unmatched. The CDR3 has 17 residues. Looked up from germline, CDR1 is KGHDR and CDR2 is SFDVKD. The CDR3 nucleotides read TGTGCCACCAGTGCCGGACAGGGGGCCGGTGGCAATCAGCCCCAGCATTTT. Translating it yields CATSAGQGAGGNQPQHF.

In DNA form, the CDR3 reads TGTGCCAGCACCTTGACAGGGACCTACAATGAGCAGTTCTTC. This translates into CASTLTGTYNEQFF. V and J are TRBV12-3 or TRBV12-4 and TRBJ2-1; 7 bases line up with TRBD1. There are 14 residues in the CDR3. V was clipped by 7 bases and J by 2 bases; unmatched bases: 5.

V gene TRBV13 combines with J gene TRBJ2-7; 11 bases match TRBD1. V lost 5 bases and J lost 2; bases outside the gene matches: 11. Germline CDR1 PRHDT, CDR2 FYEKMQ (reference sequence). The CDR3 is made up of 17 amino acids. CDR3 loop: CASSGSPWTGGTYEQYF. The CDR3 nucleotides are TGTGCCAGCAGCGGCTCACCATGGACAGGGGGCACCTACGAGCAGTACTTC.

V usage is TRBV15 and J usage is TRBJ2-2; a possible D gene is TRBD1 (6 bases). This CDR3 spans 12 amino acids. The germline V gene encodes CDR1 LNHNV and CDR2 YYDKDF (reference sequence). Deletions cut 10 bases from V and 6 bases from J, with 12 bases between. CDR3 sequence: CARTDVPGELFF. The CDR3 DNA follows: TGTGCCAGGACAGATGTCCCCGGGGAGCTGTTTTTT.

Comment on this clonotype: Germline is not matched at one junction end, which may reflect a read error. The chain combines TRBV7-7 with TRBJ2-2, with 11 positions matching TRBD2. This CDR3 has 18 residues. Germline V gene lookup returns CDR1 SSHAT and CDR2 FNYEAQ (reference sequence). CDR3 protein: CASSARLAGGPGAGELFF. For the CDR3, the DNA is TGTGCTAGCAGCGCCAGGCTAGCGGGGGGTCCCGGAGCCGGGGAGCTGTTTTTT.

Ten or more counts support this clonotype. The chain couples TRBV11-2 to TRBJ2-7, with D perhaps TRBD2 (6 bases). The CDR3 spans 14 residues. CDR1 is SGHAT and CDR2 is FQNNGV in the germline V gene. Trimming removed 5 bases from V and 4 bases from J, with 15 bases in between. Here the CDR3 reads CASSPRDGDYEQYF. The CDR3 DNA reads as TGTGCCAGCAGCCCGCGGGACGGAGATTACGAGCAGTACTTC.

This chain uses TRBV18 with TRBJ2-3; 7 nucleotides line up with TRBD2. The CDR3 loop spans 15 amino acids. The trim removed 3 bases at V and 7 bases at J, leaving 10 bases unmatched. Germline lookup yields CDR1 KGHSH and CDR2 LQKENI. This CDR3 reads CASSPSGAGENTQYF. The CDR3 DNA follows: TGTGCCAGCTCACCCAGCGGGGCGGGGGAGAATACGCAGTATTTT. Drawing the rest from reference TRBV18 and TRBJ2-3, the complete variable domain is NAGVMQNPRHLVRRRGQEARLRCSPMKGHSHVYWYRQLPEEGLKFMVYLQKENIIDESGMPKERFSAEFPKEGPSILRIQQVVRGDSAAYFCASSPSGAGENTQYFGPGTRLTVL.

This clonotype appeared many times. This sequence joins TRBV28 and TRBJ1-2; TRBD1 aligns across 9 bases. This CDR3 comprises 15 residues. J gave up 4 bases and V 6 bases, and 9 bases lay outside the gene matches. Germline V gives CDR1 MDHEN, CDR2 SYDVKM. The CDR3 here is CASSLTGGQIYGYTF. As DNA, the CDR3 is TGTGCCAGCAGCCTGACAGGGGGTCAGATCTATGGCTACACCTTC.

The table lists this clonotype with many counts. The chain recombines TRBV6-2 or TRBV6-3 with TRBJ2-7, with 8 bases matching TRBD1. Germline trimming cut 6 bases from V and 3 bases from J; bases unmatched to any gene: 4. The CDR3 consists of 13 residues. CDR1 and CDR2 from the germline V gene are MNHEY and SVGEGT. In nucleotides, the CDR3 is TGTGCCAGCAGGGGGGACAGGAGCTACGAGCAGTACTTC. Amino acids: CASRGDRSYEQYF.

The chain links TRBV19 to TRBJ1-5; D uncertain. Trimming removed 3 bases from V and 4 bases from J, with 7 bases in between. This CDR3 contains 13 residues. Germline loops: CDR1 LNHDA, CDR2 SQIVND (reference sequence). Here the CDR3 reads CASSIEGNQPQHF. The CDR3 DNA is TGTGCCAGTAGTATCGAGGGTAATCAGCCCCAGCATTTT.